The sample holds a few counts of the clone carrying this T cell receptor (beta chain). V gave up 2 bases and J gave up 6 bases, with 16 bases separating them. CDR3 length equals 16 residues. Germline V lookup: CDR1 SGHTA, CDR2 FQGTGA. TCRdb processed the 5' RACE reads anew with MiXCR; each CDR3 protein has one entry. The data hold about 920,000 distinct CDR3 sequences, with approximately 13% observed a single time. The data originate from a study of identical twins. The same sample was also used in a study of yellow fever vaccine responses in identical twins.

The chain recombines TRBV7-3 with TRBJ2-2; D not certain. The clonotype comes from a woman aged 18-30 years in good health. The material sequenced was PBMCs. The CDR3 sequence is CASSLGQINLSGELFF. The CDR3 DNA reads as TGTGCCAGCAGCTTAGGTCAGATTAACCTCTCCGGGGAGCTGTTTTTT.